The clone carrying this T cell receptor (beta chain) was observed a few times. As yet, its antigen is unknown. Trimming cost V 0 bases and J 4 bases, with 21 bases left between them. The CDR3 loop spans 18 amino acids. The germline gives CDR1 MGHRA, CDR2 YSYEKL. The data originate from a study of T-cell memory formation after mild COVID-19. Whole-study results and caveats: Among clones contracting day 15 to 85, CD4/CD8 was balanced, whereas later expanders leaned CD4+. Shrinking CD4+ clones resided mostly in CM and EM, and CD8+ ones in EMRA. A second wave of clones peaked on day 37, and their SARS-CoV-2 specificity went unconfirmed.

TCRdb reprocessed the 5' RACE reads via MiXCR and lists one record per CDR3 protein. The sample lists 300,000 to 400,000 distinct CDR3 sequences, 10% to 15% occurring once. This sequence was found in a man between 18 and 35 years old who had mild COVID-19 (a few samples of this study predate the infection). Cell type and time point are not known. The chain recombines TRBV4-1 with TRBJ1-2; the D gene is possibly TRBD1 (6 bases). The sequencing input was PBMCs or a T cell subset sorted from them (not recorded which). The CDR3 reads CASSQDSGGQKYVYGYTF. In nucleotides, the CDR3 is TGCGCCAGCAGCCAAGATTCGGGAGGACAGAAGTATGTCTATGGCTACACCTTC.